One and the same sample provided the 20 T cell receptor beta chains below, sequenced in a study of T-cell reconstitution after alpha-beta-depleted transplantation in children. Unique molecular identifiers were incorporated when the TCRbeta library was constructed. TCRdb itself ran the PCR reads through MiXCR, one entry per CDR3 protein. The data hold approximately 650,000 distinct CDR3 sequences, with roughly 14% observed a single time. Material: PBMCs, obtained before TCRalphabeta/CD19-depleted stem cell transplant. Receptor source: a girl aged 2 to 10 with congenital amegakaryocytic thrombocytopenia, due to receive a stem cell transplant.

This clonotype was counted between two and nine times. The V call is TRBV20-1, the J call TRBJ2-3; D not resolved. V was clipped by 1 base and J by 6 bases, with 5 bases between them. Germline CDR1 is DFQATT and CDR2 is SNEGSKA (reference sequence). The CDR3 loop spans 11 amino acids. CDR3 protein: CSARVHDTQYF. CDR3 coding DNA: TGCAGTGCTAGAGTCCACGATACGCAGTATTTT.

This clonotype was counted many times. The V gene is TRBV6-5, the J gene TRBJ2-1; D may be TRBD2 (6 bases). Trimming cost V 2 bases and J 3 bases, with 11 bases left between them. Per the germline V gene, CDR1 is MNHEY and CDR2 is SVGAGI. The CDR3 runs 15 residues. The CDR3 loop is CASSYVADFYNEQFF. The CDR3 DNA is TGTGCCAGCAGTTACGTAGCGGACTTCTACAATGAGCAGTTCTTC.

The chain joins TRBV15 to TRBJ2-1; the match to TRBD2 covers 10 bases. V lost 1 base and J lost 4; bases outside the gene matches: 4. Germline assignment: CDR1 LNHNV and CDR2 YYDKDF (reference sequence). This CDR3 comprises 16 residues. The chain's CDR3 is CATSRGVSGRYNEQFF. In nucleotides, the CDR3 is TGTGCCACCAGCAGAGGAGTTAGCGGGAGGTACAATGAGCAGTTCTTC.

The table lists this clonotype with a few counts. The chain employs TRBV5-1 and TRBJ2-7; D is uncertain. There are 16 residues in the CDR3. V lost 1 base to trimming and J lost 5 bases, with 19 bases between them. The V gene's germline CDR1 is SGHRS and CDR2 YFSETQ. The CDR3 here is CASSLYSSGSPNEQYF. DNA of the CDR3: TGCGCCAGCAGCTTGTATAGTTCCGGATCTCCTAACGAGCAGTACTTC. Variable domain in full (rest from reference TRBV5-1 and TRBJ2-7): KAGVTQTPRYLIKTRGQQVTLSCSPISGHRSVSWYQQTPGQGLQFLFEYFSETQRNKGNFPGRFSGRQFSNSRSEMNVSTLELGDSALYLCASSLYSSGSPNEQYFGPGTRLTVT.

The rearrangement links TRBV12-3 or TRBV12-4 to TRBJ2-1; D is tentatively TRBD1 or TRBD2 (6 bases each). There are 12 residues in the CDR3. The germline V and J ends were trimmed by 7 bases and 8 bases, with 12 bases remaining between them. The CDR3 protein is CASNRGRDEQFF. The CDR3 DNA reads as TGTGCCAGCAACCGGGGGCGGGATGAGCAGTTCTTC.

The rearrangement uses TRBV5-1 and TRBJ2-1, with 10 positions matching TRBD2. This CDR3 contains 15 residues. V dropped 2 bases and J dropped 6; count of bases not matched to a gene: 5. Looked up from germline, CDR1 is SGHRS and CDR2 is YFSETQ. CDR3 sequence: CASSFQAGGINEQFF. The CDR3 region has the DNA TGCGCCAGCAGCTTCCAAGCGGGAGGGATCAATGAGCAGTTCTTC.

The table lists this clonotype with many counts. The chain joins TRBV5-1 to TRBJ2-2; D gene ambiguous. This CDR3 has 14 amino acids. Germline V gene sequence: CDR1 SGHRS, CDR2 YFSETQ. The V end was cut by 0 bases, the J end by 3 bases, with 6 bases between. The CDR3 is CASSLGADTGELFF. DNA of the CDR3: TGCGCCAGCAGCTTGGGGGCAGACACCGGGGAGCTGTTTTTT.

This clonotype was detected ten times or more. The genes are TRBV29-1 and TRBJ2-1; D is possibly TRBD1 or TRBD2 (5 bases each). The CDR3 sequence is 14 residues long. Germline-derived CDR1 and CDR2 are SQVTM and ANQGSEA. The V gene lost 2 bases and the J gene lost 7 bases, with 15 bases spanning the gap. The CDR3 here is CSVEWGTLYNEQFF. DNA for the CDR3: TGCAGCGTTGAATGGGGGACCCTTTATAATGAGCAGTTCTTC.

V is TRBV5-1 and J is TRBJ1-2; tentatively, D is TRBD1 (5 bases). Per germline, CDR1 SGHRS and CDR2 YFSETQ. Deletions cut 4 bases from V and 3 bases from J, with 13 bases between. The CDR3 contains 14 residues. CDR3 DNA: TGCGCCAGCAGCACTGGGACCGCTCACTATGGCTACACCTTC. Encoded protein: CASSTGTAHYGYTF.

This clonotype has ten or more counts. This chain links TRBV6-1 with TRBJ2-2; 9 bases are shared with TRBD2. CDR1 MNHNS and CDR2 SASEGT come from the germline V gene. This CDR3 is 15 amino acids long. The V and J ends lost 7 bases and 0 bases, in that order; junction bases with no gene match: 3. In DNA, the CDR3 is TGTGCCAGCACCGCTAGCGGGGCGAACACCGGGGAGCTGTTTTTT. Protein: CASTASGANTGELFF.

V usage is TRBV5-1 and J usage is TRBJ1-4; 10 nucleotides line up with TRBD1. CDR1 is SGHRS and CDR2 is YFSETQ in the germline V gene. After removal of 4 bases from V and 8 bases from J, the junction contained 8 bases not matched to a gene. This CDR3 is built from 15 residues. The CDR3 protein is CASSVSGTGEEKLFF. The CDR3 nucleotides read TGCGCCAGCAGCGTATCCGGGACAGGGGAGGAAAAACTGTTTTTT.

This clonotype occurred a few times. V is TRBV10-2 and J is TRBJ2-7; 11 bases are a match to TRBD2. This CDR3 is built from 14 residues. Losses at the gene ends were 7 bases for V and 2 bases for J; bases not matched to a gene: 4. Germline V gene lookup returns CDR1 WSHSY and CDR2 SAAADI. The DNA of the CDR3 is TGCGCCAGCAAACTAGCGGGAGTGACCTACGAGCAGTACTTC. This codes for CASKLAGVTYEQYF.

This clonotype was detected ten times or more. The CDR3 reads CSARSGRGTGELFF. In DNA form, the CDR3 reads TGCAGTGCTAGGTCCGGAAGGGGCACCGGGGAGCTGTTTTTT. The rearrangement uses TRBV20-1 and TRBJ2-2; D might be TRBD1 (5 bases). CDR3 length: 14 residues. V was clipped by 3 bases and J by 4 bases, with 12 bases between them. The germline V gene has CDR1 DFQATT and CDR2 SNEGSKA (reference sequence).

This clonotype was observed a handful of times. The chain has TRBV20-1 and TRBJ2-1; 7 bases fit TRBD2. This CDR3 spans 14 amino acids. Germline CDR1 is DFQATT and CDR2 is SNEGSKA (reference sequence). The ends lost 5 bases at V and 3 bases at J; junction bases unmatched: 7. In DNA, the CDR3 is TGCAGTGCTCCACCCCTAGCGGACTACAATGAGCAGTTCTTC. Its translation: CSAPPLADYNEQFF.

This clonotype has just a few counts. The chain has TRBV7-2 and TRBJ2-7; D perhaps matches TRBD2 (6 bases). CDR3 length: 15 amino acids. Germline V lookup: CDR1 SGHTA, CDR2 FQGNSA. V lost 2 bases and J lost 7, with 18 bases in between. DNA for the CDR3: TGTGCCAGCAGCTTAAATGGGGACTCTGGGTGGGAGCAGTACTTC. Translated, it gives CASSLNGDSGWEQYF.

The chain recombines TRBV5-1 with TRBJ2-2, with unresolved D. The V end lost 0 bases, the J end lost 0 bases, and 12 bases lay between the germline ends. This CDR3 comprises 17 residues. CDR1 and CDR2 from the germline V gene are SGHRS and YFSETQ. For the CDR3, the DNA is TGCGCCAGCAGCTTGGTTGCCGGCTCCGCGAACACCGGGGAGCTGTTTTTT. It yields the protein CASSLVAGSANTGELFF.

This clonotype has ten or more counts. The chain combines TRBV20-1 with TRBJ2-1, with 12 bases lining up with TRBD2. Looked up from germline, CDR1 is DFQATT and CDR2 is SNEGSKA (reference sequence). V shed 1 base, J shed 4 bases, and the junction held 2 bases outside the gene matches. The CDR3 sequence is 15 residues long. The CDR3 DNA is TGCAGTGCTAGAGGGACTAGCGGGATGTACAATGAGCAGTTCTTC. It specifies CSARGTSGMYNEQFF.

In this sample, this clonotype turned up a few times. The chain is built from TRBV5-1 and TRBJ2-1; TRBD2 aligns across 8 bases. V was clipped by 6 bases and J by 4 bases; unmatched bases: 12. The length of the CDR3 is 16 residues. CDR1 and CDR2 (germline): SGHRS, YFSETQ. DNA of the CDR3: TGCGCCAGCAACTTTAGAGGGACTAGGGTATACAATGAGCAGTTCTTC. Translating it yields CASNFRGTRVYNEQFF.

This clonotype was recorded many times. This chain connects TRBV10-3 to TRBJ2-3; D remains ambiguous. Per the germline V gene, CDR1 is ENHRY and CDR2 is SYGVKD. CDR3 length: 14 amino acids. V lost 0 bases to trimming and J lost 7 bases, with 11 bases between them. CDR3 coding DNA: TGTGCCATCAGTGAGTCGGGTTCCGGCAATACGCAGTATTTT. This gives the protein CAISESGSGNTQYF.

The rearrangement uses TRBV7-9 and TRBJ2-7, with D perhaps TRBD1 or TRBD2 (5 bases each). V gave up 5 bases and J gave up 3 bases, with 11 bases separating them. CDR3 length: 13 residues. Per the germline V gene, CDR1 is SEHNR and CDR2 is FQNEAQ (reference sequence). The CDR3 DNA sequence: TGTGCCAGCAGCCCGGGACCGGGCTACGAGCAGTACTTC. Its protein is CASSPGPGYEQYF.